The 17 T cell receptor beta chains listed next were all sequenced from one sample in a study of cytomegalovirus exposure and HLA in healthy donors. Primers: 60 Vbeta forward and 13 Jbeta reverse. This table comes from immunoSEQ multiplex PCR, and its TCRdb copy is limited to in-frame clones, with some not included. The data contain some 130,000 clones, approximately 87% of them singletons. Material for sequencing was PBMCs. These receptors all come from a man between 40 and 49 years old in good health and CMV-seronegative.

The rearrangement links TRBV4-3 to TRBJ2-2; possible D gene TRBD2, 5 bases. CDR3 length: 15 residues. Looked up from germline, CDR1 is LGHNA and CDR2 is YSLEER. The DNA of the CDR3 is TGCGAGAAGAACGCGGCATACGTGGAGGTTGGGGAGCTGTTTTTT. This gives the protein CEKNAAYVEVGELFF.

V usage is TRBV27 and J usage is TRBJ2-7; D is uncertain. This CDR3 has 14 amino acids. Trimming took 6 bases from V and 0 from J, leaving 12 bases between them. Germline lookup yields CDR1 MNHEY and CDR2 SMNVEV (reference sequence). The CDR3 DNA sequence: TGTGCCAGCAGAAACGGCGGCCCCTCCTACGAGCAGTACTTC. Translation gives CASRNGGPSYEQYF.

The chain joins TRBV27 to TRBJ2-1, with a tentative D call TRBD1 (5 bases). This CDR3 comprises 12 residues. In germline, CDR1 is MNHEY, CDR2 SMNVEV (reference sequence). The V end lost 6 bases, the J end lost 8 bases, and 11 bases lay between the germline ends. The CDR3 region has the DNA TGTGCCAGCAGCCAATTAGGGGATGAGCAGTTCTTC. Its protein product is CASSQLGDEQFF.

This clone was recorded only once. The chain uses TRBV5-1 and TRBJ1-3; tentative D call: TRBD1 (5 bases). V gave up 0 bases and J gave up 0 bases, with 31 bases separating them. The CDR3 contains 23 residues. Per germline, CDR1 SGHRS and CDR2 YFSETQ. For the CDR3, the DNA is TGCGCCAGCAGCTTGGCCGCGTCAGGGCGGCCTCCTTTCCTTTCCTTCTCTGGAAACACCATATATTTT. This gives the protein CASSLAASGRPPFLSFSGNTIYF.

The chain carries TRBV4-1 and TRBJ1-2, with TRBD1 matching 8 bases. V shed 0 bases, J shed 6 bases, and the junction held 9 bases outside the gene matches. The V gene's germline CDR1 is MGHRA and CDR2 YSYEKL. CDR3 length equals 16 residues. CDR3: CASSQDGGQGFNGYTF. The CDR3 coding sequence is TGCGCCAGCAGCCAAGATGGCGGACAGGGATTTAATGGCTACACCTTC.

This sequence joins TRBV2 and TRBJ1-4; D perhaps matches TRBD1 (6 bases). CDR1 and CDR2 from the germline V gene are SNHLY and FYNNEI. Trimming left V 7 bases short and J 5 bases short, with 17 bases between. CDR3 size: 15 residues. Here the CDR3 reads CASTIRGSQNEKLFF. DNA for the CDR3: TGTGCCAGCACCATAAGGGGGTCGCAGAATGAAAAACTGTTTTTT. The full variable domain, completed using reference TRBV2 and TRBJ1-4, is EPEVTQTPSHQVTQMGQEVILRCVPISNHLYFYWYRQILGQKVEFLVSFYNNEISEKSEIFDDQFSVERPDGSNFTLKIRSTKLEDSAMYFCASTIRGSQNEKLFFGSGTQLSVL.

The rearrangement links TRBV7-2 to TRBJ2-3; D might be TRBD2 (6 bases). CDR3 size: 14 residues. Per the germline V gene, CDR1 is SGHTA and CDR2 is FQGNSA. V was cut by 5 bases and J by 6 bases, with 15 bases left in between. CDR3 sequence: CASSLLGREDTQYF. CDR3 bases: TGTGCCAGCAGCCTTCTAGGCCGGGAGGATACGCAGTATTTT. Together with reference TRBV7-2 and TRBJ2-3, the CDR3 gives the full variable domain: GAGVSQSPSNKVTEKGKDVELRCDPISGHTALYWYRQSLGQGLEFLIYFQGNSAPDKSGLPSDRFSAERTGGSVSTLTIQRTQQEDSAVYLCASSLLGREDTQYFGPGTRLTVL.

This chain links TRBV10-3 with TRBJ2-3; 16 bases fit TRBD2. The CDR3 spans 16 residues. Per germline, CDR1 ENHRY and CDR2 SYGVKD. The V and J ends lost 6 bases and 4 bases, in that order; junction bases with no gene match: 4. CDR3 bases: TGTGCCATCAGGCCGGGACTAGCGGGAGGGGCAGATACGCAGTATTTT. Translating it yields CAIRPGLAGGADTQYF.

The chain employs TRBV27 and TRBJ2-3, with a possible D match to TRBD1 (6 bases). With 6 bases removed from V and 3 bases from J, the gap between germline ends came to 19 bases. The CDR3 is 16 residues long. Germline V gives CDR1 MNHEY, CDR2 SMNVEV (reference sequence). The CDR3 coding sequence is TGTGCCAGCAGAATGACAGGTCCTAGCCAAACAGATACGCAGTATTTT. Its translation is CASRMTGPSQTDTQYF.

The gene calls are TRBV23-1 and TRBJ1-2; 8 nucleotides align to TRBD1. TRBV23-1 is placed among ORFs of uncertain function. The J segment lost 8 bases and the V segment lost 4 bases, leaving 9 bases of the junction unmatched. There are 14 residues in the CDR3. The CDR3 reads CASSRTGGRWGYTF. The CDR3 bases are TGCGCCAGCAGTCGCACAGGGGGTAGATGGGGCTACACCTTC.

V and J are TRBV14 and TRBJ1-1; D not resolved. This CDR3 has 16 residues. With 0 bases removed from V and 0 bases from J, the gap between germline ends came to 11 bases. Germline V lookup: CDR1 SGHDN, CDR2 FVKESK. The CDR3 is CASSQDQGRVNTEAFF. In DNA form, the CDR3 reads TGTGCCAGCAGCCAAGATCAAGGGAGGGTGAACACTGAAGCTTTCTTT. Drawing the rest from reference TRBV14 and TRBJ1-1, the complete variable domain is EAGVTQFPSHSVIEKGQTVTLRCDPISGHDNLYWYRRVMGKEIKFLLHFVKESKQDESGMPNNRFLAERTGGTYSTLKVQPAELEDSGVYFCASSQDQGRVNTEAFFGQGTRLTVV.

This clone was recorded once. The chain is built from TRBV6-5 and TRBJ2-5, with D possibly TRBD2 on 5 matching bases. This CDR3 contains 15 residues. CDR1 and CDR2 from the germline V gene are MNHEY and SVGAGI. V dropped 0 bases and J dropped 4 bases, with 12 bases sitting between them. Here the CDR3 reads CASSYSRALGETQYF. In DNA, the CDR3 is TGTGCCAGCAGTTACTCGAGGGCCCTGGGAGAGACCCAGTACTTC.

The chain uses TRBV5-1 and TRBJ1-4, with D perhaps matching TRBD1 (6 bases). The germline V and J ends were trimmed by 4 bases and 4 bases, with 17 bases remaining between them. There are 16 residues in the CDR3. The germline gives CDR1 SGHRS, CDR2 YFSETQ. CDR3 amino acids: CASSPSQGQLNEKLFF. In nucleotides, the CDR3 is TGCGCCAGCAGCCCGTCCCAGGGACAACTTAATGAAAAACTGTTTTTT.

The genes are TRBV9 and TRBJ2-7, with D perhaps matching TRBD1 (7 bases). Germline assignment: CDR1 SGDLS and CDR2 YYNGEE. The V end lost 2 bases, the J end lost 0 bases, and 15 bases lay between the germline ends. The CDR3 loop spans 16 amino acids. For the CDR3, the DNA is TGTGCCAGCAGCGTTGGGGGCAGGGGGGACTCCTACGAGCAGTACTTC. It yields the protein CASSVGGRGDSYEQYF.

V is TRBV5-1 and J is TRBJ2-1; a possible D gene is TRBD2 (6 bases). Germline V lookup: CDR1 SGHRS, CDR2 YFSETQ. The CDR3 has 15 residues. Trimming took 2 bases from V and 2 from J, leaving 11 bases between them. The CDR3 region is CASSFRLGPYNEQFF. The DNA of the CDR3 is TGCGCCAGCAGCTTTAGACTAGGCCCCTACAATGAGCAGTTCTTC.

The chain combines TRBV2 with TRBJ1-2; 11 nucleotides align to TRBD1. Trimming took 3 bases from V and 7 from J; bases not matched to a gene: 4. There are 14 residues in the CDR3. Germline V gene sequence: CDR1 SNHLY, CDR2 FYNNEI. For the CDR3, the DNA is TGTGCCAGCAGTGACGGACAGGGGGCTGGTGGCTACACCTTC. Translation gives CASSDGQGAGGYTF.

The rearrangement joins TRBV6-5 to TRBJ2-7, with 7 positions matching TRBD1. V shed 6 bases and J 2 bases; nucleotides not matched to a gene: 10. The CDR3 consists of 15 residues. CDR1 and CDR2 from the germline V gene are MNHEY and SVGAGI. CDR3 in amino acids: CASSLRTGLTYEQYF. CDR3 sequence (DNA): TGTGCCAGCAGCCTTAGGACAGGCCTTACCTACGAGCAGTACTTC.